These 22 T cell receptor beta chains were sequenced from one sample in a study of patients and donors after allogeneic stem cell transplantation. TCRdb reprocessed the RT-PCR reads with MiXCR, giving one entry per CDR3 protein. The data hold around 160,000 distinct CDR3 sequences, with around 28% observed a single time. Sequenced input: blood, either unsorted or a sorted T cell fraction (not recorded which). The origin of the receptors is a human donor who was either an allogeneic HSCT recipient or a stem cell or donor lymphocyte infusion donor (not recorded which). It is not recorded whose cells these are; they may come from a transplant donor.

This rearrangement joins TRBV27 to TRBJ2-7; D unresolved. Trimming left V 0 bases short and J 2 bases short, with 5 bases between. CDR3 length: 13 residues. Germline loops: CDR1 MNHEY, CDR2 SMNVEV (reference sequence). Here the CDR3 reads CASSLSLAYEQYF. In nucleotides, the CDR3 is TGTGCCAGCAGTTTATCGTTAGCCTACGAGCAGTACTTC.

The chain couples TRBV28 to TRBJ2-5; tentatively, D is TRBD2 (5 bases). Germline loops: CDR1 MDHEN, CDR2 SYDVKM. The ends were cut back, 8 bases at V and 5 bases at J, with 12 bases in the middle. CDR3 size: 12 residues. This CDR3 reads CASDIPGETQYF. CDR3 nucleotide sequence: TGTGCCAGCGATATTCCGGGGGAGACCCAGTACTTC.

Only a few counts were recorded for this clonotype. This sequence joins TRBV10-3 and TRBJ2-6; tentative D call: TRBD1 (5 bases). The CDR3 runs to 16 residues. Trimming left V 5 bases short and J 1 base short, with 12 bases between. Germline-derived CDR1 and CDR2 are ENHRY and SYGVKD. CDR3 DNA: TGTGCCATCAGTCCAGGGAAGGGGTCTGGGGCCAACGTCCTGACTTTC. Amino acid sequence: CAISPGKGSGANVLTF.

The chain links TRBV9 to TRBJ1-2, with 11 bases that match TRBD1. Germline trimming cut 4 bases from V and 5 bases from J; bases unmatched to any gene: 13. CDR3 size: 17 residues. Germline V gene sequence: CDR1 SGDLS, CDR2 YYNGEE. The DNA for the CDR3 is TGTGCCAGCAGCCCTGGGGACAGGGGGAACTATGGGTATGGCTACACCTTC. Translated, it gives CASSPGDRGNYGYGYTF.

The DNA of the CDR3 is TGTGCCAGCAGTTTCCCCCCTATGGGGACAGGGGTGTCCGAGCAGTACTTC. This codes for CASSFPPMGTGVSEQYF. The V call is TRBV28, the J call TRBJ2-7; 10 nucleotides agree with TRBD1. Germline V gives CDR1 MDHEN, CDR2 SYDVKM. The ends lost 3 bases at V and 6 bases at J; junction bases unmatched: 14. This CDR3 comprises 17 residues.

The chain links TRBV29-1 to TRBJ1-1; unclear D gene. Germline V gene sequence: CDR1 SQVTM, CDR2 ANQGSEA. The CDR3 runs 12 residues. V lost 5 bases, J lost 3 bases, and 10 bases lay in between. The CDR3 region is CSVPGSYTEAFF. DNA of the CDR3: TGCAGCGTTCCGGGAAGTTACACTGAAGCTTTCTTT.

This clonotype was detected a few times. CDR3 region: CASSYGGLYYNEQFF. The CDR3 nucleotides read TGTGCCAGCAGTTACGGGGGGCTCTACTACAATGAGCAGTTCTTC. The J gene is TRBJ2-1, the V gene TRBV27, with D possibly TRBD2 on 7 matching bases. This CDR3 spans 15 amino acids. V was clipped by 4 bases and J by 3 bases, with 13 bases between them. CDR1 and CDR2 from the germline V gene are MNHEY and SMNVEV (reference sequence).

This clonotype was recorded at least ten times. The chain combines TRBV7-2 with TRBJ2-5; D is unclear. Germline V CDR1 and CDR2: SGHTA, FQGNSA. V was cut by 3 bases and J by 2 bases, with 7 bases left in between. This CDR3 region has 13 residues. This CDR3 reads CASSFSQQETQYF. DNA for the CDR3: TGTGCCAGCAGCTTCTCCCAACAAGAGACCCAGTACTTC. Combining the CDR3 with reference TRBV7-2 and TRBJ2-5 gives the whole variable domain GAGVSQSPSNKVTEKGKDVELRCDPISGHTALYWYRQSLGQGLEFLIYFQGNSAPDKSGLPSDRFSAERTGGSVSTLTIQRTQQEDSAVYLCASSFSQQETQYFGPGTRLLVL.

This clonotype was counted between two and nine times. This sequence joins TRBV2 and TRBJ2-2; 10 positions agree with TRBD2. Germline V CDR1 and CDR2: SNHLY, FYNNEI. The V and J ends lost 11 bases and 0 bases, in that order; junction bases with no gene match: 3. The CDR3 spans 14 residues. CDR3 protein: CARTSGPNTGELFF. CDR3 nucleotide sequence: TGTGCCCGGACTAGCGGACCGAACACCGGGGAGCTGTTTTTT. The full variable domain, rest sourced from reference TRBV2 and TRBJ2-2, is EPEVTQTPSHQVTQMGQEVILRCVPISNHLYFYWYRQILGQKVEFLVSFYNNEISEKSEIFDDQFSVERPDGSNFTLKIRSTKLEDSAMYFCARTSGPNTGELFFGEGSRLTVL.

The rearrangement links TRBV27 to TRBJ2-5; tentative D call: TRBD1 (5 bases). Looked up from germline, CDR1 is MNHEY and CDR2 is SMNVEV (reference sequence). Between the trimmed V and J ends, which lost 8 bases and 1 base, there was a span of 17 bases. The CDR3 extends over 15 amino acids. CDR3 sequence (DNA): TGTGCCAGCCATAAAGGGGCGCCCCCCCAAGAGACCCAGTACTTC. It yields the protein CASHKGAPPQETQYF.

This clonotype occurred many times. The chain combines TRBV9 with TRBJ1-1; 7 bases are a match to TRBD1. This CDR3 has 15 amino acids. Germline CDR1 reads SGDLS; CDR2 reads YYNGEE. The V and J ends lost 4 bases and 3 bases, in that order; junction bases with no gene match: 9. CDR3 DNA: TGTGCCAGCAGCAGACGACAGGGTGGGGACACTGAAGCTTTCTTT. Protein product: CASSRRQGGDTEAFF.

The chain joins TRBV29-1 to TRBJ2-1; TRBD2 matches 11 bases. In germline, CDR1 is SQVTM, CDR2 ANQGSEA. V dropped 7 bases and J dropped 3; count of bases not matched to a gene: 8. This CDR3 has 15 amino acids. CDR3 nucleotide sequence: TGCAGCGAGACTAGCGGGGAGAAGGGCTACAATGAGCAGTTCTTC. Translating it yields CSETSGEKGYNEQFF.

The J gene is TRBJ2-1, the V gene TRBV30; 10 positions match TRBD2. V shed 0 bases, J shed 8 bases, and the junction held 4 bases outside the gene matches. The CDR3 has 14 residues. Germline V gene lookup returns CDR1 GTSNPN and CDR2 SVGIG (reference sequence). CDR3 residues: CAWSVWTSGYEQFF. CDR3 DNA sequence: TGTGCCTGGAGTGTTTGGACTAGCGGTTATGAGCAGTTCTTC.

This rearrangement joins TRBV19 to TRBJ2-2, with a possible D match to TRBD1 (5 bases). This CDR3 comprises 14 residues. V was shortened by 7 bases and J by 0 bases, with 9 bases between the two germline ends. CDR1 is LNHDA and CDR2 is SQIVND in the germline V gene (reference sequence). The CDR3 nucleotides are TGTGCCAGTATCCGGACATCGAACACCGGGGAGCTGTTTTTT. It translates to CASIRTSNTGELFF.

J is TRBJ2-7 and V is TRBV6-6; D gene uncertain. Per the germline V gene, CDR1 is MNHNY and CDR2 is SVGAGI (reference sequence). CDR3 size: 12 residues. Between the trimmed V and J ends, which lost 5 bases and 3 bases, there was a span of 8 bases. The CDR3 DNA is TGTGCCAGCAGTCCCAGCGACTACGAGCAGTACTTC. It codes for CASSPSDYEQYF.

This rearrangement joins TRBV10-3 to TRBJ1-5, with 7 nucleotides matching TRBD1. The CDR3 is 14 amino acids. The J segment lost 7 bases and the V segment lost 4 bases, leaving 7 bases of the junction unmatched. In germline, CDR1 is ENHRY, CDR2 SYGVKD. DNA for the CDR3: TGTGCCATCAGTGTTGACAGGGAATGGCAGCCCCAGCATTTT. Residues: CAISVDREWQPQHF.

In this sample, this clonotype turned up a few times. V usage is TRBV2 and J usage is TRBJ2-7, with D hard to call. The CDR3 totals 13 residues. V was shortened by 6 bases and J by 3 bases, with 12 bases between the two germline ends. Looked up from germline, CDR1 is SNHLY and CDR2 is FYNNEI. Written as DNA, the CDR3 is TGTGCCAGCAGAGTCGCGGCTTACTACGAGCAGTACTTC. Protein sequence: CASRVAAYYEQYF. The whole variable domain, remainder taken from reference TRBV2 and TRBJ2-7, is EPEVTQTPSHQVTQMGQEVILRCVPISNHLYFYWYRQILGQKVEFLVSFYNNEISEKSEIFDDQFSVERPDGSNFTLKIRSTKLEDSAMYFCASRVAAYYEQYFGPGTRLTVT.

This clonotype turned up a few times. The rearrangement joins TRBV5-8 to TRBJ2-7; D is unclear. The germline gives CDR1 SGHTS, CDR2 YDEGEE. This CDR3 has 13 residues. With 0 bases removed from V and 5 bases from J, the gap between germline ends came to 9 bases. The CDR3 reads CASSLAPPDEQYF. CDR3 nucleotides: TGTGCCAGCAGCTTGGCCCCACCCGACGAGCAGTACTTC.

This sequence joins TRBV12-3 or TRBV12-4 and TRBJ2-5; 7 positions match TRBD2. Trimming took 3 bases from V and 5 from J; bases not matched to a gene: 9. The CDR3 totals 15 residues. The CDR3 sequence: CASSFSGGEAETQYF. In nucleotides, the CDR3 is TGTGCCAGCAGTTTTTCGGGGGGAGAGGCTGAGACCCAGTACTTC.

The gene calls are TRBV5-1 and TRBJ2-1; tentatively, D is TRBD2 (6 bases). The V gene lost 4 bases and the J gene lost 8 bases, with 13 bases spanning the gap. This CDR3 comprises 13 residues. Germline values: CDR1 SGHRS, CDR2 YFSETQ. Here the CDR3 DNA reads TGCGCCAGCAGCCCGCCCGGGGGACATGAGCAGTTCTTC. Its translation: CASSPPGGHEQFF.

Ten or more counts support this clonotype. The chain couples TRBV7-2 to TRBJ1-5, with unresolved D. The V and J ends lost 5 bases and 7 bases respectively, with 12 bases between them. Germline CDR1 is SGHTA and CDR2 is FQGNSA. The CDR3 spans 13 residues. The CDR3 sequence is CASSPRYGQPQHF. The CDR3 DNA is TGTGCCAGCAGCCCCAGGTATGGACAGCCCCAGCATTTT.

This chain joins TRBV5-6 and TRBJ1-1; a weak D match, TRBD1 (5 bases). In germline, CDR1 is SGHDT, CDR2 YYEEEE. V was trimmed by 7 bases and J by 11 bases, leaving 15 bases between them. The CDR3 has 11 residues. The CDR3 protein is CASVGARGAFF. CDR3 sequence (DNA): TGTGCCAGCGTTGGAGCCCGGGGGGCTTTCTTT.